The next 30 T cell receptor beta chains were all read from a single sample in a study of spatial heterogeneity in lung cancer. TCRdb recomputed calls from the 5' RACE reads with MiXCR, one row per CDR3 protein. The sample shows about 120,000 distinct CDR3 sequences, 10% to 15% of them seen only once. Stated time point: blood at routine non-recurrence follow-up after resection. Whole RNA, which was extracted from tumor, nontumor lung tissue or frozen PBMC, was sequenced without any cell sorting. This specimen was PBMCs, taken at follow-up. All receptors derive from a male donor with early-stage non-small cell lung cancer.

CDR3 nucleotides: TGTGCCAGCAGCTTGATACAGGGGGTCCCGGCGGGTTTCAGTTTCTTT. It is translated as CASSLIQGVPAGFSFF. The rearrangement uses TRBV5-5 and TRBJ1-1; 8 bases are shared with TRBD1. The CDR3 has 16 amino acids. The germline V gene encodes CDR1 SGHKS and CDR2 YYEKEE (reference sequence). Trimming removed 1 base from V and 13 bases from J; junction bases left unmatched: 18.

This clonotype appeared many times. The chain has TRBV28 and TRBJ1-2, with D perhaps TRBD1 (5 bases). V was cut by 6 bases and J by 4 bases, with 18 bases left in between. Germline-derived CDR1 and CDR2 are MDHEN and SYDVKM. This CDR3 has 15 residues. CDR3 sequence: CASRGVSAGSYGYTF. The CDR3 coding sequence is TGTGCCAGCAGAGGGGTTTCGGCAGGTAGCTATGGCTACACCTTC.

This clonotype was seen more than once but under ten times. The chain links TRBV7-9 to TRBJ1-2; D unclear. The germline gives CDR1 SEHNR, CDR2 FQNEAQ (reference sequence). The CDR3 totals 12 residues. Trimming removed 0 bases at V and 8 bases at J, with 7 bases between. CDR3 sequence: CASSLALPGYTF. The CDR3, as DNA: TGTGCCAGCAGCTTAGCTCTCCCGGGCTACACCTTC.

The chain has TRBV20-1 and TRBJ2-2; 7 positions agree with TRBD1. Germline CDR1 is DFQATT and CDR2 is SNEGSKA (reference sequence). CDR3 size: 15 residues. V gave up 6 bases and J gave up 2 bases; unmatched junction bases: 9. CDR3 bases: TGCAGTGCCGAGTCGGGACAGCGCAACACCGGGGAGCTGTTTTTT. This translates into CSAESGQRNTGELFF.

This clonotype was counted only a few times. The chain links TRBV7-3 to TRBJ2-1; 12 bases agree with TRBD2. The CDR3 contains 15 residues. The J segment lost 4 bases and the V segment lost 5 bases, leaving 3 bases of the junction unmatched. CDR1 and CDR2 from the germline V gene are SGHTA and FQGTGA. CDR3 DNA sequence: TGTGCCAGCAGCCTGACTAGCGGGGGATACAATGAGCAGTTCTTC. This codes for CASSLTSGGYNEQFF.

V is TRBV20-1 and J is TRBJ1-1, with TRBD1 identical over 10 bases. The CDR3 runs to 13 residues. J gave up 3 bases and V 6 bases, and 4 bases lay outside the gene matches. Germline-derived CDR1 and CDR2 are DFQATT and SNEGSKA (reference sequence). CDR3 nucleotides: TGCAGTGCCCCGGGACAGGGGTACACTGAAGCTTTCTTT. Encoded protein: CSAPGQGYTEAFF.

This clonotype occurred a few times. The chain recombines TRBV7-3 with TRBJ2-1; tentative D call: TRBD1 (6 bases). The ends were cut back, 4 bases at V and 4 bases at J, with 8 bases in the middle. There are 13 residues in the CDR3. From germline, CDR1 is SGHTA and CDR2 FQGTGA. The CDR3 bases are TGTGCCAGCAGCTGGACAGCTTACAATGAGCAGTTCTTC. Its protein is CASSWTAYNEQFF.

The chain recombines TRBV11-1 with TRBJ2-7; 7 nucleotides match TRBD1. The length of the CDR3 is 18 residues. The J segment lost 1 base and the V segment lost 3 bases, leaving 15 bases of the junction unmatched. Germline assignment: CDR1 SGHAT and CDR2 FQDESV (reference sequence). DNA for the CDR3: TGTGCCAGCAGCTTTCCCACCTCCCGGACAGGCCTATCCTACGAGCAGTACTTC. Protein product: CASSFPTSRTGLSYEQYF.

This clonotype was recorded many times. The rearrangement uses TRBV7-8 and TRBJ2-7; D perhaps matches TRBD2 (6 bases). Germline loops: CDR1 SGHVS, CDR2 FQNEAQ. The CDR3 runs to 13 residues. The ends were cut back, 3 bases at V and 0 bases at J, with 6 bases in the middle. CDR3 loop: CASSLTSSYEQYF. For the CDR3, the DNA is TGTGCCAGCAGCTTGACTAGCTCCTACGAGCAGTACTTC.

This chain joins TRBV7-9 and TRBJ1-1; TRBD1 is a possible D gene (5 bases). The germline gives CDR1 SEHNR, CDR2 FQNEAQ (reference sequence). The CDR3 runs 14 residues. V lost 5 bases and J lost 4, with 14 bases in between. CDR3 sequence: CASSLAGRATEAFF. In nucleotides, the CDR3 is TGTGCCAGCAGCCTGGCCGGCAGGGCCACTGAAGCTTTCTTT.

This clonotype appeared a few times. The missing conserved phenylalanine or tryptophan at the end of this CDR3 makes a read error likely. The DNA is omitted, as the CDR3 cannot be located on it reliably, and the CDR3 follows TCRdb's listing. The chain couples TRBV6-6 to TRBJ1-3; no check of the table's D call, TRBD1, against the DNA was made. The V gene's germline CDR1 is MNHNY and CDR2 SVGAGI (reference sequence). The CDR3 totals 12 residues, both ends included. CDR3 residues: CASSYDRTGGNL.

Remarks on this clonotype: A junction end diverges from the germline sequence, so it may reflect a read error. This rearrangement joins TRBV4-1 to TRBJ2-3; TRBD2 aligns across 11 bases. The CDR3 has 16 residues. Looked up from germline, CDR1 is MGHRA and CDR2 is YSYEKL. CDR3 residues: CACSQPGLAGTDTQYF. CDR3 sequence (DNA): TGCGCCTGCAGCCAACCGGGACTAGCGGGCACAGATACGCAGTATTTT.

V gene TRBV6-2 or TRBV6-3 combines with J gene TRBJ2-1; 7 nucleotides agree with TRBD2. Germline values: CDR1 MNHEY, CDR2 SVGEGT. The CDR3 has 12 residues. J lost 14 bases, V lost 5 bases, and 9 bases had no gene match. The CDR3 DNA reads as TGTGCCAGCAGTAATGGACGGAGCGGGGAGTTCTTC. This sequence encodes CASSNGRSGEFF.

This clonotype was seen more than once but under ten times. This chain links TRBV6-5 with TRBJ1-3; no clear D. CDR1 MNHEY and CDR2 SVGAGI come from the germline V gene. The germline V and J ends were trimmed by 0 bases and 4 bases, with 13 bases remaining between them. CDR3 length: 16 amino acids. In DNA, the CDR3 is TGTGCCAGCAGTTACTCCCAGGCACCGTCCGGAAACACCATATATTTT. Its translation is CASSYSQAPSGNTIYF.

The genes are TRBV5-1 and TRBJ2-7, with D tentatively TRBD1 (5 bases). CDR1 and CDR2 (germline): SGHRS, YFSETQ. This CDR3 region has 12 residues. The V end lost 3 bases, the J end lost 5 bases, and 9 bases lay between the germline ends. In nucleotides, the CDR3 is TGCGCCAGCAGCTACGACAGAGACGAGCAGTACTTC. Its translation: CASSYDRDEQYF.

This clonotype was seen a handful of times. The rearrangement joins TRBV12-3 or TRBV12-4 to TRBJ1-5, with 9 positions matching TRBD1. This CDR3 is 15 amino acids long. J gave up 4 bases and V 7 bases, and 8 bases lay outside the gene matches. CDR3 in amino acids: CASTMGDRENQPQHF. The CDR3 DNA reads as TGTGCCAGCACGATGGGGGACAGGGAAAATCAGCCCCAGCATTTT.

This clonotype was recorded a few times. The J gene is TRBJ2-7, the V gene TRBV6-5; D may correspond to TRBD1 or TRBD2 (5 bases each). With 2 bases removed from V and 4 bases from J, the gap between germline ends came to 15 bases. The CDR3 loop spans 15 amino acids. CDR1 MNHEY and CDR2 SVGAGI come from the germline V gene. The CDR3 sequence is CASSYAGTDQYEQYF. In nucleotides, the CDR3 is TGTGCCAGCAGTTACGCTGGGACCGACCAATACGAGCAGTACTTC.

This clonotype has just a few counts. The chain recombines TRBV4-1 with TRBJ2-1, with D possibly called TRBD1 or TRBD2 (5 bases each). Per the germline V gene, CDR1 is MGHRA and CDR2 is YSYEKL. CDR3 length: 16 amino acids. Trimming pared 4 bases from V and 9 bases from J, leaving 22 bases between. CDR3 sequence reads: CASSLLRGVLQGEQFF. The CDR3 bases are TGCGCCAGCAGCCTCCTGAGGGGAGTCCTCCAGGGTGAGCAGTTCTTC.

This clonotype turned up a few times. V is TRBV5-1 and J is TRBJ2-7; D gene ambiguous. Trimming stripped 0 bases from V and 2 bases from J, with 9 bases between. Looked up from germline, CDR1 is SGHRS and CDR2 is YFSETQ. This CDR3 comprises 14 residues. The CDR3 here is CASSLAQLAYEQYF. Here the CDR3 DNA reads TGCGCCAGCAGCTTGGCACAGCTAGCCTACGAGCAGTACTTC. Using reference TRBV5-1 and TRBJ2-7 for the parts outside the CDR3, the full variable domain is KAGVTQTPRYLIKTRGQQVTLSCSPISGHRSVSWYQQTPGQGLQFLFEYFSETQRNKGNFPGRFSGRQFSNSRSEMNVSTLELGDSALYLCASSLAQLAYEQYFGPGTRLTVT.

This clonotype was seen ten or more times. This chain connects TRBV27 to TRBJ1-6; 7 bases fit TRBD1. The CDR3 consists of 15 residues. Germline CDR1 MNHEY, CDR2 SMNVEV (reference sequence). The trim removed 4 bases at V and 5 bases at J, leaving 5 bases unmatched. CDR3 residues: CASSSGQVNNSPLHF. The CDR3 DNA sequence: TGTGCCAGCAGTTCCGGACAGGTTAATAATTCACCCCTCCACTTT.

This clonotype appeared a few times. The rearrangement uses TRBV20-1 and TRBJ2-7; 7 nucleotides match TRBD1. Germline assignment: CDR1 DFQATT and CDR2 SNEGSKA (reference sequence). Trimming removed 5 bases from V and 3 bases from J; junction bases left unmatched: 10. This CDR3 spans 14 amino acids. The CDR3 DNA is TGCAGTGCTGACTCAAGACAGGGTTACTACGAGCAGTACTTC. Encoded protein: CSADSRQGYYEQYF.

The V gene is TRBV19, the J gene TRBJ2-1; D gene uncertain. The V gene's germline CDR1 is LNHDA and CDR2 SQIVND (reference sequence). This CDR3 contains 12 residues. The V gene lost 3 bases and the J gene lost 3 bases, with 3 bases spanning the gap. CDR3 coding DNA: TGTGCCAGTAGTATCCGCTACAATGAGCAGTTCTTC. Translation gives CASSIRYNEQFF. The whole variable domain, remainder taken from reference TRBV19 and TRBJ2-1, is DGGITQSPKYLFRKEGQNVTLSCEQNLNHDAMYWYRQDPGQGLRLIYYSQIVNDFQKGDIAEGYSVSREKKESFPLTVTSAQKNPTAFYLCASSIRYNEQFFGPGTRLTVL.

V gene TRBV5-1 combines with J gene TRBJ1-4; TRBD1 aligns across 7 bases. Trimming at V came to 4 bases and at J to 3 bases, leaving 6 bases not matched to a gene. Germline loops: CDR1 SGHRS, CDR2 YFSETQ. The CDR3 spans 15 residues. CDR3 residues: CASSRDRSANEKLFF. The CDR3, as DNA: TGCGCCAGCAGCCGGGACAGATCAGCTAATGAAAAACTGTTTTTT.

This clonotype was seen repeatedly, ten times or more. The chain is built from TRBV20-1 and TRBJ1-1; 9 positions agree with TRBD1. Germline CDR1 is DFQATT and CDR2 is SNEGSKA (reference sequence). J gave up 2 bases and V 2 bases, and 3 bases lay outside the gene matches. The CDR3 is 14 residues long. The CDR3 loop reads CSARRTGENTEAFF. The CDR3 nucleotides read TGCAGTGCTAGAAGGACAGGGGAAAACACTGAAGCTTTCTTT.

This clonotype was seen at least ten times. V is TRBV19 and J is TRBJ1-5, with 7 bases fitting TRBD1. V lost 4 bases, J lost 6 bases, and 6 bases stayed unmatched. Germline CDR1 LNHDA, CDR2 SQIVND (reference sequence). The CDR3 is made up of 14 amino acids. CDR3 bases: TGTGCCAGTAGTACAGACAGGGTAGGTCAGCCCCAGCATTTT. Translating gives CASSTDRVGQPQHF. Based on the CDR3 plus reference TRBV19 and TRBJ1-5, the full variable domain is DGGITQSPKYLFRKEGQNVTLSCEQNLNHDAMYWYRQDPGQGLRLIYYSQIVNDFQKGDIAEGYSVSREKKESFPLTVTSAQKNPTAFYLCASSTDRVGQPQHFGDGTRLSIL.

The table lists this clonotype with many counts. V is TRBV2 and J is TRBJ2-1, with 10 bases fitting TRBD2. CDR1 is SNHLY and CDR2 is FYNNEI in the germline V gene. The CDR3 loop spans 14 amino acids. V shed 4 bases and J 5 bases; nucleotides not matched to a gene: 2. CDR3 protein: CASSASGGHNEQFF. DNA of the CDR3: TGTGCCAGCAGTGCTAGCGGGGGACACAATGAGCAGTTCTTC.

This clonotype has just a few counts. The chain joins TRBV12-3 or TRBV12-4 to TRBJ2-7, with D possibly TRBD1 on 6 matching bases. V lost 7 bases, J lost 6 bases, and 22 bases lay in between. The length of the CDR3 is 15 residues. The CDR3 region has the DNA TGTGCCAGCACTTTTGGACAGACCGTTCTGGGCGAGCAGTACTTC. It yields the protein CASTFGQTVLGEQYF.

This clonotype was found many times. This CDR3 reads CSVPGTGGGEQYF. As DNA, the CDR3 is TGCAGCGTCCCCGGGACAGGGGGTGGGGAGCAGTACTTC. J is TRBJ2-7 and V is TRBV29-1; 11 bases align to TRBD1. The J segment lost 7 bases and the V segment lost 6 bases, leaving 8 bases of the junction unmatched. The V gene's germline CDR1 is SQVTM and CDR2 ANQGSEA. This CDR3 has 13 residues.

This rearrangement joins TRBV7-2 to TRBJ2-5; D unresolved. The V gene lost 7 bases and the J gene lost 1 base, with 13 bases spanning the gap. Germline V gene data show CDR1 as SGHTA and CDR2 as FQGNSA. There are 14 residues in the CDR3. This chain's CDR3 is CASTPGGPQETQYF. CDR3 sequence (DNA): TGTGCCAGCACCCCCGGCGGTCCCCAAGAGACCCAGTACTTC.

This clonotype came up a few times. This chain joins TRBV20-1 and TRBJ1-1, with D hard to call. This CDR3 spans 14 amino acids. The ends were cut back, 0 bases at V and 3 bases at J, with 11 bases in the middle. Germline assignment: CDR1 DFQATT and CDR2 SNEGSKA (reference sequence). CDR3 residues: CSARDWYTYTEAFF. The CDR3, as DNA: TGCAGTGCTAGAGATTGGTACACCTACACTGAAGCTTTCTTT.